Below are 13 T cell receptor beta chains sequenced from a single sample in a study of blood T cell repertoires in COVID-19. Clones were sequenced by immunoSEQ multiplex PCR, and TCRdb holds only the in-frame ones, with some missing. The sample has approximately 280,000 clones; 70% to 90% are singletons. The sequenced material came from peripheral blood. These receptors originate from a man aged 45 to 65 with active or convalescent COVID-19.

The genes are TRBV12-3 or TRBV12-4 and TRBJ2-7, with 7 bases aligning to TRBD1. This CDR3 has 13 amino acids. V lost 6 bases, J lost 2 bases, and 4 bases stayed unmatched. CDR3 sequence (DNA): TGTGCCAGCAGCCCAGGGACAGCCTACGAGCAGTACTTC. Translation: CASSPGTAYEQYF.

The chain employs TRBV18 and TRBJ1-4, with 7 bases identical to TRBD1. The CDR3 is made up of 15 amino acids. Trimming cost V 3 bases and J 2 bases; bases outside gene matches: 3. The germline V gene has CDR1 KGHSH and CDR2 LQKENI. The CDR3 protein is CASSPGGQTNEKLFF. CDR3 sequence (DNA): TGTGCCAGCTCACCGGGGGGACAGACTAATGAAAAACTGTTTTTT.

This chain uses TRBV4-1 with TRBJ1-5; TRBD1 matches 7 bases. V shed 1 base and J 9 bases; nucleotides not matched to a gene: 9. CDR1 and CDR2 (germline): MGHRA, YSYEKL. The CDR3 is 15 amino acids. As DNA, the CDR3 is TGCGCCAGCAGCCAAGGACAGGGAGCCCCTCGGCCCCAGCATTTT. Amino acid sequence: CASSQGQGAPRPQHF.

In this sample, this clone turned up once. The chain uses TRBV18 and TRBJ1-4, with a weak D call TRBD1 (5 bases). Germline lookup yields CDR1 KGHSH and CDR2 LQKENI. Trimming took 1 base from V and 5 from J, leaving 8 bases between them. The length of the CDR3 is 14 residues. The CDR3 nucleotides read TGTGCCAGCTCACCACAGGGGCCGAATGAAAAACTGTTTTTT. It codes for CASSPQGPNEKLFF.

This chain connects TRBV18 to TRBJ2-1; 9 nucleotides match TRBD1. This CDR3 is built from 15 residues. Germline V gene sequence: CDR1 KGHSH, CDR2 LQKENI. Unmatched junction bases numbered 5, after V lost 4 bases and J lost 4 bases. The DNA of the CDR3 is TGTGCCAGCTCACTATTGGGACAGGGTTACAATGAGCAGTTCTTC. Translation: CASSLLGQGYNEQFF.

This clone came up a few times. This sequence joins TRBV27 and TRBJ1-5; tentatively, D is TRBD1 (5 bases). Trimming cost V 11 bases and J 1 base, with 15 bases left between them. The CDR3 contains 14 residues. CDR1 and CDR2 from the germline V gene are MNHEY and SMNVEV (reference sequence). Here the CDR3 DNA reads TGTGCCTCCGGCGGGGGTTTAAGCAATCAGCCCCAGCATTTT. It specifies CASGGGLSNQPQHF.

Remarks on this clone: Other DNA sequences of this sample code for an identical CDR3. The chain is built from TRBV5-1 and TRBJ2-7; 8 bases are a match to TRBD1. J was trimmed by 2 bases and V by 4 bases; bases with no gene match: 11. The germline gives CDR1 SGHRS, CDR2 YFSETQ. The CDR3 loop spans 16 amino acids. Here the CDR3 reads CASSLGPGQATYEQYF. The DNA of the CDR3 is TGCGCCAGCAGCCTGGGTCCGGGACAGGCGACCTACGAGCAGTACTTC.

As DNA, the CDR3 is TGTGCCTGGAGTGTTGGCAGGGGGCGAATTGGCTACACCTTC. Protein product: CAWSVGRGRIGYTF. This chain uses TRBV30 with TRBJ1-2; 8 bases match TRBD1. This CDR3 has 14 residues. After removal of 0 bases from V and 7 bases from J, the junction contained 7 bases not matched to a gene. Germline V gene sequence: CDR1 GTSNPN, CDR2 SVGIG (reference sequence).

The J gene is TRBJ1-2, the V gene TRBV7-2, with 9 bases fitting TRBD1. Trimming took 5 bases from V and 2 from J; bases not matched to a gene: 6. Germline lookup yields CDR1 SGHTA and CDR2 FQGNSA. This CDR3 is 15 amino acids long. Written as DNA, the CDR3 is TGTGCCAGCAGCCTGTACAGGGGGCCCAACTATGGCTACACCTTC. Encoded protein: CASSLYRGPNYGYTF. Full variable domain (missing parts from reference TRBV7-2 and TRBJ1-2): GAGVSQSPSNKVTEKGKDVELRCDPISGHTALYWYRQSLGQGLEFLIYFQGNSAPDKSGLPSDRFSAERTGGSVSTLTIQRTQQEDSAVYLCASSLYRGPNYGYTFGSGTRLTVV.

The V and J genes are TRBV4-2 and TRBJ1-4; D might be TRBD1 (6 bases). The CDR3 extends over 16 amino acids. Deletions cut 4 bases from V and 4 bases from J, with 16 bases between. The V gene's germline CDR1 is LGHNA and CDR2 YNFKEQ. CDR3 amino acids: CASSPAGAGDNEKLFF. The CDR3, as DNA: TGTGCCAGCAGCCCCGCGGGGGCAGGGGATAATGAAAAACTGTTTTTT.

The rearrangement uses TRBV19 and TRBJ1-3, with 10 positions matching TRBD1. Germline loops: CDR1 LNHDA, CDR2 SQIVND (reference sequence). V lost 5 bases to trimming and J lost 3 bases; unmatched junction nucleotides: 7. The CDR3 extends over 16 amino acids. The CDR3 nucleotides read TGTGCCAGTAGTCTTCTCGGGACAGGGGTTGGAAACACCATATATTTT. It yields the protein CASSLLGTGVGNTIYF.

CDR3 residues: CASSSLDRGAGYTF. The DNA of the CDR3 is TGTGCCAGCAGTTCCCTGGACAGGGGGGCTGGCTACACCTTC. V usage is TRBV6-6 and J usage is TRBJ1-2; 10 bases align to TRBD1. Trimming took 4 bases from V and 7 from J; bases not matched to a gene: 6. CDR3 length: 14 amino acids. CDR1 and CDR2 from the germline V gene are MNHNY and SVGAGI (reference sequence).

The gene calls are TRBV7-3 and TRBJ1-1, with TRBD1 as a possible D gene (5 bases). The V gene lost 2 bases and the J gene lost 1 base, with 8 bases spanning the gap. Germline V gives CDR1 SGHTA, CDR2 FQGTGA. The CDR3 totals 14 residues. The CDR3 protein is CASSLLGANTEAFF. The CDR3 nucleotides are TGTGCCAGCAGCTTATTAGGGGCGAACACTGAAGCTTTCTTT.